This paragraph covers one T cell receptor (beta chain) sequence. TCRdb keeps only in-frame clones here, not all; method: immunoSEQ multiplex PCR. The sample includes approximately 180,000 clones, 80% to 95% of them seen just once. These data come from a study of shared clonotypes between healthy human individuals. With 3 bases removed from V and 7 bases from J, the gap between germline ends came to 16 bases. The CDR3 is 16 amino acids. CDR1 is MDHEN, CDR2 SYDVKM, per germline. Sequenced sample: naive CD4+ T cells sorted from blood. The subset was: CD45RA+ positively selected. The sequence came from a woman aged 25 to 45 in good health. This sequence joins TRBV28 and TRBJ2-6; D is undetermined. CDR3 bases: TGTGCCAGCAGTTTGTCGGTACCTCTGGGAGCCAACGTCCTGACTTTC. It codes for CASSLSVPLGANVLTF. Combining the CDR3 with reference TRBV28 and TRBJ2-6 gives the whole variable domain DVKVTQSSRYLVKRTGEKVFLECVQDMDHENMFWYRQDPGLGLRLIYFSYDVKMKEKGDIPEGYSVSREKKERFSLILESASTNQTSMYLCASSLSVPLGANVLTFGAGSRLTVL.